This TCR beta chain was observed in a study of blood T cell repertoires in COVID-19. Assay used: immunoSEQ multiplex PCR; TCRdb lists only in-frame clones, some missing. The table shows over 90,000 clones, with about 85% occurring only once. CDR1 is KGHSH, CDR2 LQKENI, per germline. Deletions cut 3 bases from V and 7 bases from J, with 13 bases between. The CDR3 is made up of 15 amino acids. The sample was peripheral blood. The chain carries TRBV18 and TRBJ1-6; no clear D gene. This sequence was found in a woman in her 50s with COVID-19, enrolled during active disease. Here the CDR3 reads CASSPGSQANSPLHF. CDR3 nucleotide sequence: TGTGCCAGCTCACCGGGGAGCCAGGCAAATTCACCCCTCCACTTT.